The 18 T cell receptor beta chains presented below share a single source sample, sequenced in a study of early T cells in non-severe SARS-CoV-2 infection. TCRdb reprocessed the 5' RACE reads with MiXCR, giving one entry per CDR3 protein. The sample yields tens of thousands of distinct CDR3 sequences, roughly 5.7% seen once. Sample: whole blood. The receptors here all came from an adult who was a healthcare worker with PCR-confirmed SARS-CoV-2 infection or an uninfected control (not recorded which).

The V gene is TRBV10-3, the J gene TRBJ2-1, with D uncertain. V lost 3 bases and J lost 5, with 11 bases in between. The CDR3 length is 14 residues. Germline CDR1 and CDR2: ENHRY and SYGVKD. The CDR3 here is CAISEHSIHNEQFF. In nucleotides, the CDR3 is TGTGCCATCAGTGAACATTCGATACACAATGAGCAGTTCTTC.

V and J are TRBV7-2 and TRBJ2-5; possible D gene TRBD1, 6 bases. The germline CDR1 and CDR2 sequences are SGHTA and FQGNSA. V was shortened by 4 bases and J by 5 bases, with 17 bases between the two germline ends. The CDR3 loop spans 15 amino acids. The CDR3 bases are TGTGCCAGCAGCTACCAACCAGGGGCCGCGGAGACCCAGTACTTC. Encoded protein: CASSYQPGAAETQYF.

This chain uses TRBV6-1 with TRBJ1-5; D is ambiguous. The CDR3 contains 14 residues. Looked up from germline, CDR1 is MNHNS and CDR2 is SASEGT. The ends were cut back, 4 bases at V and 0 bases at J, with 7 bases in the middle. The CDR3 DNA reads TGTGCCAGCAGTGCCGAGGTTAGCAATCAGCCCCAGCATTTT. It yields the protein CASSAEVSNQPQHF.

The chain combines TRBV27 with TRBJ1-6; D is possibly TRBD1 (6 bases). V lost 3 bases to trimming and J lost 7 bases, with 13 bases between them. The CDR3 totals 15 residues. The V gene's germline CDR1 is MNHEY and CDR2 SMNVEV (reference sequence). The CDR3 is CASSFRGRQNSPLHF. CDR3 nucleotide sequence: TGTGCCAGCAGTTTTCGGGGGCGTCAGAATTCACCCCTCCACTTT.

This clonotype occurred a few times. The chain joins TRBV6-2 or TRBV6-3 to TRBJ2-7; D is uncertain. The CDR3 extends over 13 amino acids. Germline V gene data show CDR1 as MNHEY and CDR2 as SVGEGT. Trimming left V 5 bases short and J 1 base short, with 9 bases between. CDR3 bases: TGTGCCAGCAGTGAGACGAGGTCCTACGAGCAGTACTTC. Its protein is CASSETRSYEQYF.

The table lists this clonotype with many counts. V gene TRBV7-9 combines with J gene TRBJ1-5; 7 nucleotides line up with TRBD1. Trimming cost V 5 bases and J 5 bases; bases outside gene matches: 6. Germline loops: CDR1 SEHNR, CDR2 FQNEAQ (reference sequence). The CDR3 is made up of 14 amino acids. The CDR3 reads CASSRGQDYQPQHF. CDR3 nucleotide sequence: TGTGCCAGCAGCAGAGGACAGGATTATCAGCCCCAGCATTTT.

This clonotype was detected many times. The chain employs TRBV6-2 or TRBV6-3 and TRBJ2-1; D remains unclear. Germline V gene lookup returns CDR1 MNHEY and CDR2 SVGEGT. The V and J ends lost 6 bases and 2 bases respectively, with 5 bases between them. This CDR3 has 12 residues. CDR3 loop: CASSPPYNEQFF. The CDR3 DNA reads TGTGCCAGCAGCCCACCCTACAATGAGCAGTTCTTC.

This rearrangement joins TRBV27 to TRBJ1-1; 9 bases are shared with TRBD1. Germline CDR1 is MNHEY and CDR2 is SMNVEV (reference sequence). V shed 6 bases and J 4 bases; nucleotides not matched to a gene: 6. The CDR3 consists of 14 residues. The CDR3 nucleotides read TGTGCCAGCAGAAATCCGGGACAGGGCACTGAAGCTTTCTTT. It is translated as CASRNPGQGTEAFF.

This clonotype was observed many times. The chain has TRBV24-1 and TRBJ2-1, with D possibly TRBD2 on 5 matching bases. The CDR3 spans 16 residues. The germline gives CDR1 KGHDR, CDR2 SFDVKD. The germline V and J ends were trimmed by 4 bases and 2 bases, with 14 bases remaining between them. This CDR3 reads CATSETASPAYNEQFF. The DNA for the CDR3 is TGTGCCACCAGTGAAACTGCTAGCCCTGCCTACAATGAGCAGTTCTTC.

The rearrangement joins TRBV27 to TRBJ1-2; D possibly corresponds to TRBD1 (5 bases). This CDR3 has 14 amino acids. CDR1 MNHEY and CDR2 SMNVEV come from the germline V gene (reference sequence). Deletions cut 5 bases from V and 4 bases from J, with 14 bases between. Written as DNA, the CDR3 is TGTGCCAGCAGTGCGACCGGGACGGCCTATGGCTACACCTTC. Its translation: CASSATGTAYGYTF.

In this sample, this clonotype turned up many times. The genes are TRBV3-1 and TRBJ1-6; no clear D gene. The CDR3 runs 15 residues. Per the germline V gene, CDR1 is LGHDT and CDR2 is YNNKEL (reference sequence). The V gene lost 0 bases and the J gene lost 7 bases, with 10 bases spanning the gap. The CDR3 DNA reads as TGTGCCAGCAGCCAAGACGGAAGACCAAATTCACCCCTCCACTTT. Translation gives CASSQDGRPNSPLHF.

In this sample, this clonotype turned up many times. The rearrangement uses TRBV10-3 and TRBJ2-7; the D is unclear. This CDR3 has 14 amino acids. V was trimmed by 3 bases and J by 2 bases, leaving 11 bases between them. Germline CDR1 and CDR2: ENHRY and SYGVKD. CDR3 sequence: CAISDWQPPYEQYF. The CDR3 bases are TGTGCCATCAGTGATTGGCAACCACCCTACGAGCAGTACTTC.

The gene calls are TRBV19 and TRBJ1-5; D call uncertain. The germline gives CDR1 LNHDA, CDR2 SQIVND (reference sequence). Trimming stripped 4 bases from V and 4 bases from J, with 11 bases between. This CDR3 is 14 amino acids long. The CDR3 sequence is CASSTVTANQPQHF. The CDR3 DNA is TGTGCCAGTAGTACAGTGACGGCGAATCAGCCCCAGCATTTT. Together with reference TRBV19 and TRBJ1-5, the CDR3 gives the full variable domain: DGGITQSPKYLFRKEGQNVTLSCEQNLNHDAMYWYRQDPGQGLRLIYYSQIVNDFQKGDIAEGYSVSREKKESFPLTVTSAQKNPTAFYLCASSTVTANQPQHFGDGTRLSIL.

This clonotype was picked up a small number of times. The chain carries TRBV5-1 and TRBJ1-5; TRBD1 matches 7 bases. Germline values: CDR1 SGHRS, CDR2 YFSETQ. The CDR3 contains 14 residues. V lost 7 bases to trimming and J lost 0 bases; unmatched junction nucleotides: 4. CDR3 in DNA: TGCGCCAGCGCGGAGGGGGCTAGCAATCAGCCCCAGCATTTT. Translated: CASAEGASNQPQHF.

DNA of the CDR3: TGCGCCAGCAGCCAAGCCCAGCAGGGTGGGTCCTACAATGAGCAGTTCTTC. Its protein is CASSQAQQGGSYNEQFF. The rearrangement links TRBV4-3 to TRBJ2-1; D is possibly TRBD1 (5 bases). The CDR3 spans 17 residues. Trimming left V 1 base short and J 1 base short, with 14 bases between. In germline, CDR1 is LGHNA, CDR2 YSLEER.

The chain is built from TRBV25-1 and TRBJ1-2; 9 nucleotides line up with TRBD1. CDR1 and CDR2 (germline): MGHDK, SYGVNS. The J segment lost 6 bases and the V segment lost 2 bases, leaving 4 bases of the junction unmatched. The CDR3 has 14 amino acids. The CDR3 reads CASSEPGTGNGYTF. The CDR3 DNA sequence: TGTGCCAGCAGTGAACCAGGGACAGGGAATGGCTACACCTTC.

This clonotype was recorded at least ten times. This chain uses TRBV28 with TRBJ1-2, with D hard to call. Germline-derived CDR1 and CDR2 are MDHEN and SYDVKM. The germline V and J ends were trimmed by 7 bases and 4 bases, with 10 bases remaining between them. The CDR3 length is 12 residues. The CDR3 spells CASKTRVYGYTF. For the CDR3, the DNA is TGTGCCAGCAAGACCAGAGTCTATGGCTACACCTTC.

In nucleotides, the CDR3 is TGCGCCAGCAGGAACCGAGGGGCAGGCGCGGGCACTGAAGCTTTCTTT. Its translation is CASRNRGAGAGTEAFF. This chain joins TRBV5-1 and TRBJ1-1, with a weak D call TRBD1 (5 bases). Germline V lookup: CDR1 SGHRS, CDR2 YFSETQ. This CDR3 is built from 16 residues. The V and J ends lost 5 bases and 4 bases respectively, with 21 bases between them.